Listed below are T cell receptor beta chains from one sample, sequenced in a study of CD8+CD57+ T cells in acquired aplastic anemia. TCRdb passed the reads through MiXCR, listing each CDR3 protein once. This table holds 160,000 or so distinct CDR3 sequences, 71% found once. What was sequenced was sorted CD4+, CD8+, or CD8+CD57+ T cells (not recorded which) from PBMCs. All receptors derive from a human donor with aplastic anemia. Each CDR3 is given with its conserved first and last residue.

v_gene	j_gene	CDR3aa
TRBV2	TRBJ1-3	CASVWGAPGNTIYF
TRBV7-9	TRBJ2-2	CASSPRQSTGELFF
TRBV7-2	TRBJ2-1	CASSPGGVDNEQFF
TRBV12-3/TRBV12-4	TRBJ2-7	CASSWGTPYEQYF
TRBV7-3	TRBJ2-7	CASSPYGLAGGSSYEQYF
TRBV5-5	TRBJ1-6	CASSLGDPAYNSPLHF
TRBV5-1	TRBJ2-5	CASSLAGQGQETQYF
TRBV10-1	NA	CASSPVAGAQETQYF
TRBV20-1	TRBJ2-3	CSARDSGRAWTTDTQYF
TRBV5-1	TRBJ2-7	CASSLDESEQYF
TRBV15	TRBJ2-5	CATSRDSGDQETQYF
TRBV19	TRBJ2-5	CASTGVGETQYF
TRBV20-1	TRBJ2-3	CSVRGASDTQYF
TRBV20-1	TRBJ2-5	CSARPTTPPETQYF
TRBV7-8	TRBJ2-5	CASSLAMLETQYF
TRBV6-2/TRBV6-3	TRBJ1-1	CASSYSTENTEAFF
TRBV5-5	TRBJ2-2	CASSLSTGNTGELFF
TRBV6-4	TRBJ2-2	CASSDSSGGTGELFF
TRBV24-1	TRBJ1-2	CATSDPGTGEGYTF
TRBV5-1	TRBJ1-3	CASSLGIGSGNTIYF
TRBV7-9	TRBJ2-2	CASSAISGELFF
TRBV6-4	TRBJ2-3	CACSDKGSDTQYF
TRBV25-1	TRBJ2-1	CASSGRLEQFF
TRBV5-1	TRBJ2-3	CASSTGQLATSTDTQYF
TRBV9	TRBJ2-7	CASSGQQTYEQYF
TRBV25-1	TRBJ2-7	CASARGQGRYEQYF
TRBV29-1	TRBJ2-7	CSVAQVAVAEQYF
TRBV7-2	TRBJ1-1	CASTQGRRTEAFF
TRBV25-1	TRBJ1-2	CASSASAGGLGYTF
TRBV9	TRBJ2-7	CASSDKGGPYEQYF
TRBV2	TRBJ1-5	CASSGGLAGQPQHF
TRBV5-1	TRBJ2-3	CASSWVADTQYF
TRBV7-9	TRBJ2-3	CASSPRSRGTDTQYF
TRBV7-3	TRBJ2-7	CASSLSQGDEQYF
TRBV13	TRBJ2-7	CASSLGTSGIEQYF
TRBV10-1	TRBJ2-3	CASIADTDTQYF
TRBV10-3	TRBJ2-3	CAISEGLAADTQYF
TRBV15	TRBJ2-3	CATSRLGVADTQYF
TRBV9	TRBJ1-4	CASSSTDRGREEKLFF
TRBV9	TRBJ2-7	CASSQGQLNEQYF
TRBV29-1	TRBJ1-2	CSVAGTGGNYGYTF
TRBV29-1	TRBJ1-2	CSVKPPRVGYTF
TRBV7-2	TRBJ2-7	CASSLARSSSYEQYF
TRBV5-1	TRBJ2-7	CASSLVQGHGQYF
TRBV10-3	TRBJ2-7	CAIMDGGRAPYF
TRBV5-1	TRBJ1-6	CASRRTGNSPFHF